These T cell receptor beta chains were read from a single sample in a study of T cells after yellow fever vaccination. TCRdb re-analysed the 5' RACE reads in MiXCR, keeping a single row per CDR3 protein. The sample holds approximately 550,000 distinct CDR3 sequences, approximately 12% seen once. The sequenced sample was PBMCs, obtained on the day of the yellow fever booster vaccination. The receptors come from a man under 40 who received the YFV17D yellow fever vaccine. Each CDR3 is given with its conserved first and last residue. The order of the fields is clone size, V gene, D gene, J gene, CDR3 length, CDR3 protein, CDR3 DNA. A D gene is named only where the DNA matches it firmly. Clone size, where shown, is once, few, many, or a class for clones that have expanded.

>NA|TRBV20-1|TRBD2|TRBJ2-1|18
CSASSSGTTRSSYNEQFF
TGCAGTGCTAGTAGTAGCGGGACAACTCGTAGCTCCTACAATGAGCAGTTCTTC
>NA|TRBV6-1|NA|TRBJ2-7|16
CASSETERGWSYEQYF
TGTGCCAGCAGTGAGACCGAAAGGGGGTGGTCCTACGAGCAGTACTTC
>few|TRBV28|NA|TRBJ2-7|15
CASSRPTATDYEQYF
TGTGCCAGCAGTCGCCCGACGGCCACAGATTACGAGCAGTACTTC
>few|TRBV28|TRBD2|TRBJ2-1|14
CASSFSGGGNEQFF
TGTGCCAGCAGTTTTTCGGGAGGGGGCAATGAGCAGTTCTTC
>NA|TRBV5-1|TRBD1|TRBJ2-7|18
CASSYQTGGIRLHYEQYF
TGCGCCAGCAGCTATCAGACAGGGGGCATTAGACTTCACTACGAGCAGTACTTC
>NA|TRBV25-1|TRBD1|TRBJ2-5|15
CASSIRGQPQETQYF
TGTGCCAGCAGTATCCGGGGACAGCCCCAAGAGACCCAGTACTTC
>NA|TRBV25-1|NA|TRBJ2-3|13
CASSRQSIDTQYF
TGTGCCAGCAGCCGACAGAGCATAGATACGCAGTATTTT
>NA|TRBV4-2|NA|TRBJ1-5|14
CASSQGTMGQPQHF
TGTGCCAGCAGCCAAGGAACAATGGGGCAGCCCCAGCATTTT
>few|TRBV7-9|NA|TRBJ1-1|13
CASSFYGNTEAFF
TGTGCCAGCAGCTTTTATGGGAACACTGAAGCTTTCTTT
>NA|TRBV6-4|NA|TRBJ2-2|14
CASSPNLNTGELFF
TGTGCCAGCAGTCCCAACCTGAACACCGGGGAGCTGTTTTTT
>NA|TRBV27|NA|TRBJ2-3|14
CASSSTRDINTQYF
TGTGCCAGCAGTTCCACCCGGGACATTAATACGCAGTATTTT
>few|TRBV7-9|TRBD2|TRBJ2-1|16
CASSGGLAGVGNEQFF
TGTGCCAGCAGCGGAGGACTAGCGGGAGTTGGTAATGAGCAGTTCTTC
>NA|TRBV7-9|NA|TRBJ2-7|13
CASYSSGRGEQYF
TGTGCCAGCTATTCCTCGGGACGTGGTGAGCAGTACTTC
>NA|TRBV7-2|NA|TRBJ2-1|13
CASSLLPKEEQFF
TGTGCCAGCAGCTTATTGCCGAAAGAGGAGCAGTTCTTC
>NA|TRBV5-4|NA|TRBJ2-5|14
CASSYQIKIETQYF
TGTGCCAGCAGTTACCAGATTAAGATAGAGACCCAGTACTTC
>few|TRBV3-1|TRBD1|TRBJ1-1|15
CASSQAPGTGGLAFF
TGTGCCAGCAGCCAAGCCCCCGGGACAGGAGGGTTGGCTTTCTTT
>few|TRBV29-1|TRBD1|TRBJ2-5|14
CSVGQVDAQETQYF
TGCAGCGTGGGACAGGTTGACGCCCAAGAGACCCAGTACTTC
>few|TRBV12-3/TRBV12-4|TRBD1|TRBJ2-2|15
CASSLATQGAGELFF
TGTGCCAGCAGTTTAGCGACACAGGGGGCCGGGGAGCTGTTTTTT
>NA|TRBV6-1|NA|TRBJ1-5|13
CASRAGLNQPQHF
TGTGCCAGCAGAGCAGGGCTAAATCAGCCCCAGCATTTT
>NA|TRBV20-1|NA|TRBJ2-7|11
CSASGSFEQYF
TGCAGTGCTAGCGGGAGTTTTGAGCAGTACTTC
>many|TRBV27|NA|TRBJ1-4|14
CASSNIATNEKLFF
TGTGCCAGCAGCAACATTGCAACTAATGAAAAACTGTTTTTT
>few|TRBV7-9|NA|TRBJ2-5|15
CASSLRDRSLGTQYF
TGTGCCAGCAGCCTCCGGGACCGCTCCCTCGGGACCCAGTACTTC
>many|TRBV18|NA|TRBJ2-7|11
CASSPDYEQYF
TGTGCCAGCTCACCAGACTACGAGCAGTACTTC
>few|TRBV20-1|TRBD2|TRBJ2-1|13
CSATAGGENEQFF
TGCAGTGCTACAGCGGGAGGGGAGAATGAGCAGTTCTTC
>few|TRBV2|NA|TRBJ2-2|15
CASGDDRLNTGELFF
TGTGCCAGTGGGGATGACCGACTTAACACCGGGGAGCTGTTTTTT
>few|TRBV5-1|TRBD1|TRBJ1-2|10
CASKGQTYTF
TGCGCCAGCAAGGGACAGACCTACACCTTC
>many|TRBV18|NA|TRBJ2-7|14
CASSPTGGGYEQYF
TGTGCCAGCTCACCAACTGGGGGAGGTTACGAGCAGTACTTC
>NA|TRBV12-3/TRBV12-4|NA|TRBJ2-7|15
CASSLASPLSYEQYF
TGTGCCAGCAGTTTAGCTAGCCCTCTTTCATACGAGCAGTACTTC
>NA|TRBV9|NA|TRBJ2-7|15
CASSVDGRLDHEQYF
TGTGCCAGCAGCGTAGACGGTAGATTGGACCACGAGCAGTACTTC
>few|TRBV7-2|TRBD2|TRBJ2-1|17
CASSLMATSGTYNEQFF
TGTGCCAGCAGCTTAATGGCTACTAGCGGGACCTACAATGAGCAGTTCTTC
>few|TRBV18|NA|TRBJ2-1|15
CASSPGQWDYNEQFF
TGTGCCAGCTCACCAGGACAGTGGGATTACAATGAGCAGTTCTTC
>few|TRBV20-1|NA|TRBJ2-5|15
CSARDGSVPQETQYF
TGCAGTGCTAGAGATGGAAGCGTGCCCCAAGAGACCCAGTACTTC
>many|TRBV9|NA|TRBJ1-1|12
CASSAVNTEAFF
TGTGCCAGCAGCGCGGTAAACACTGAAGCTTTCTTT
>few|TRBV5-4|NA|TRBJ1-2|16
CASSLVTGQLNYGYTF
TGTGCCAGCAGCTTAGTTACCGGACAGTTAAACTATGGCTACACCTTC